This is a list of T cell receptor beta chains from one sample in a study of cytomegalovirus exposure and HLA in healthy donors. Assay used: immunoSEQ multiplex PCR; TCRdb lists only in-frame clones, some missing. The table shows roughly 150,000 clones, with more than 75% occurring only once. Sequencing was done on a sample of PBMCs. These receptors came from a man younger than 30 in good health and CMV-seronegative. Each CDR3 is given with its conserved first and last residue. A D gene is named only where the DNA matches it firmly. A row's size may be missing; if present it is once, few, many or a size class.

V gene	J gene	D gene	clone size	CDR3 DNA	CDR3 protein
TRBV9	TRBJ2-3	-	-	TGTGCCAGCAGCGTAGAGATAGACCCTAGGAATACGCAGTATTTT	CASSVEIDPRNTQYF
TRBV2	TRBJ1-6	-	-	TGTGCCAGCATCGTAAGGACGTCGGGGGATTCACCCCTCCACTTT	CASIVRTSGDSPLHF
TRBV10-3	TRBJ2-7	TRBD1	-	TGTGCCATCACCGTGGGACAGGGGGGTTACGAGCAGTACTTC	CAITVGQGGYEQYF
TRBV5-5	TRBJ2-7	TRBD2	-	TGTGCCAGCAGCTTGGTGGAAGCGGGATCCTACGAGCAGTACTTC	CASSLVEAGSYEQYF
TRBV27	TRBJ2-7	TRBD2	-	TGTGCCAGCAGTTTATACCCAGCGGGAGTGGTACACTACGAGCAGTACTTC	CASSLYPAGVVHYEQYF
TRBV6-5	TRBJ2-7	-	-	TGTGCCAGCAGCCGGGTCTCCTACGAGCAGTACTTC	CASSRVSYEQYF
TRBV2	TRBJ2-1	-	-	TGTGCCAGCAGTGAAGAACCGGCCGGGGTAGTGAACTACAATGAGCAGTTCTTC	CASSEEPAGVVNYNEQFF
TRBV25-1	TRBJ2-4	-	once	TGTGCCAGCAGTGAATATCGGTCCTGCTGCGTTCAGTACTTC	CASSEYRSCCVQYF
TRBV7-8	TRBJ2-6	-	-	TGTGCCAGCAGCACCGTCCCGGGTGGGGCCAACGTCCTGACTTTC	CASSTVPGGANVLTF
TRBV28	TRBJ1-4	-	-	TGTGCCAGCAGTTTCGCTAATGAAAAACTGTTTTTT	CASSFANEKLFF
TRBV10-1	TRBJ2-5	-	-	TGCGCCAGCCCTCGCATCCGGACAGCCGAACAAGAGACCCAGTACTTC	CASPRIRTAEQETQYF
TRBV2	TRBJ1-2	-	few	TGTGCCAGCAGTTCCACAGGGAGCTACACCTTC	CASSSTGSYTF
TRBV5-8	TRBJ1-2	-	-	TGTGCCAGCAGCCCCTGGAAGGTGCGGGGTCAAATACCGGGGGGCTACACCTTC	CASSPWKVRGQIPGGYTF
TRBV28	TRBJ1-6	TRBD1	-	TGTGCCAGCAGTTTAGCCACGGGGACAGGGTATTTTGATTCACCCCTCCACTTT	CASSLATGTGYFDSPLHF
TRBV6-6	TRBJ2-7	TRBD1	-	TGTGCCAGCAGTGGGGACAGGGACGAGCAGTACTTC	CASSGDRDEQYF
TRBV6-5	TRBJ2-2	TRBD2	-	TGTGCCAGCACCGTAGCGGGGGAAACCGGGGAGCTGTTTTTT	CASTVAGETGELFF
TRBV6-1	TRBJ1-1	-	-	TGTGCCAGCAGTTCCCCCGGGACAAAAGGGGATGAAGCTTTCTTT	CASSSPGTKGDEAFF
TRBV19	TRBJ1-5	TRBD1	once	TGTGCCAGTAGACGGGACAGGGTCGGTCAGCCCCAGCATTTT	CASRRDRVGQPQHF
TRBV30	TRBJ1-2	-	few	TGTGCCTGGACAGGGGAGAACTATGGCTACACCTTC	CAWTGENYGYTF
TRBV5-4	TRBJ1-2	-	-	TGTGCCAGCAGCTCCAGGATCCAGGGGATCTATGGCTACACCTTC	CASSSRIQGIYGYTF
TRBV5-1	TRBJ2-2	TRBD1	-	TGCGCCAGCAGCTTAGGGACAGGGCTGACCGGGGAGCTGTTTTTT	CASSLGTGLTGELFF
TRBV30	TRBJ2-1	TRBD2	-	TGTGCCTGGAGCCTAGCGGGGGGCCTGAATGAGCAGTTCTTC	CAWSLAGGLNEQFF
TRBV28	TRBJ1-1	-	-	TGTGCCAGCAGTTTATCGGGGAGTGTAGAGACTGAAGCTTTCTTT	CASSLSGSVETEAFF
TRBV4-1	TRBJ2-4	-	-	TGCGCCAGCAGCCAAGTCAACACCGATGGAAACATTCAGTACTTC	CASSQVNTDGNIQYF
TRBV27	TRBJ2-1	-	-	TGTGCCAGCAGTTTGAGCGGTCCCTACAATGAGCAGTTCTTC	CASSLSGPYNEQFF
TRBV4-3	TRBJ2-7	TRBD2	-	TGCGCCAGCAGCCAAGGGGCCCTTACAGGGTGGAGGGCTAGCGGGAGTTACGAGCAGTACTTC	CASSQGALTGWRASGSYEQYF
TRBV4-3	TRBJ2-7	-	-	TGCGCCAGCAGCCAAGGCGGGGTCCGGGGCATAGGCTACGAGCAGTACTTC	CASSQGGVRGIGYEQYF
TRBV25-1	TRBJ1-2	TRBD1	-	TGTGCCAGCCAGGGACAGGTGAACTATGGCTACACCTTC	CASQGQVNYGYTF
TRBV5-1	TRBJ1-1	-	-	TGCGCCAGCAGCTCCGGGATGAACACTGAAGCTTTCTTT	CASSSGMNTEAFF
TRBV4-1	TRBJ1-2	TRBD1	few	TGCGCCAGCAGCCAAGATCAGGGGGCGGGTTATGGCTACACCTTC	CASSQDQGAGYGYTF
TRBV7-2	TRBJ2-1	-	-	TGTGCCAGCAGCTTAGCAGGGGGCAATGAGCAGTTCTTC	CASSLAGGNEQFF
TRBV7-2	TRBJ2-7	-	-	TGTGCCAGCAGCCCCCCGAGCTCCTACGAGCAGTACTTC	CASSPPSSYEQYF
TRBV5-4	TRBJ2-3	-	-	TGTGCCAGCAGCACCGGGGGGACAGGAAGCACAGATACGCAGTATTTT	CASSTGGTGSTDTQYF
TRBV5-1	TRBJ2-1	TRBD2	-	TGCGCCAGCGGACTAGCGGGGGGAAGAGGTGAGCAGTTCTTC	CASGLAGGRGEQFF
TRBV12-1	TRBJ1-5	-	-	TGTGCCAGCAGCGCCGGACAGGGGTCAAATCAGCCCCAGCATTTT	CASSAGQGSNQPQHF
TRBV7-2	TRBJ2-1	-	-	TGTGCCAGCGCAGTTTCCAACAATGAGCAGTTCTTC	CASAVSNNEQFF
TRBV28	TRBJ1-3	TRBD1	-	TGTGCCAGCAGAGGTGGTACAGGGGGCTTAACTGGAAACACCATATATTTT	CASRGGTGGLTGNTIYF
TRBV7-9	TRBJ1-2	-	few	TGTGCCAGCAGCTTCGCCGAGGGGGTCTACACCTTC	CASSFAEGVYTF
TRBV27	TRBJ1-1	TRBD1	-	TGTGCCAGCAGTGACGACAGGGGGCTCACTGAAGCTTTCTTT	CASSDDRGLTEAFF
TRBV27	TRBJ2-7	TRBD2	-	TGTGCCAGCAGTGATAGCGGGAGTCTGGGTGAGCAGTACTTC	CASSDSGSLGEQYF
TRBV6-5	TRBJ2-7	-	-	TGTGCCAGCAGTCGACGGGTCACCTACGAGCAGTACTTC	CASSRRVTYEQYF
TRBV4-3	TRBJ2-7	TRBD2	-	TGCGCCAGCAGCCAAGATTTCGGGACTAGCGTCTACGAGCAGTACTTC	CASSQDFGTSVYEQYF
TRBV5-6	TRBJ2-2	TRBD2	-	TGTGCCAGCAGCTTGGAATCGGGACTAGCGGGGTTAATCGGGGAGCTGTTTTTT	CASSLESGLAGLIGELFF
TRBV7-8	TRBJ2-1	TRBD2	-	TGTGCCAGCAGCTGGACTAGCGGGGGGGCCGTTGAGCAGTTCTTC	CASSWTSGGAVEQFF
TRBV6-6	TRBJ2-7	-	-	TGTGCCAGCAGTTACTCGGTAGCGGACTCCTACGAGCAGTACTTC	CASSYSVADSYEQYF
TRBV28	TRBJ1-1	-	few	TGTGCCAGCAGTCGCACTGAAGCTTTCTTT	CASSRTEAFF
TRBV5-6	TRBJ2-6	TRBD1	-	TGTGCCAGCAGCTCCTTAGGGGGACAGGGGGACTCTGGGGCCAACGTCCTGACTTTC	CASSSLGGQGDSGANVLTF
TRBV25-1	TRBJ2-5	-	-	TGTGCCAGCAGTGGAGGGGGACGTTGGTACCAAGAGACCCAGTACTTC	CASSGGGRWYQETQYF
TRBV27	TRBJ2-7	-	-	TGTGCCAGTCGAGAGGACACCTCCTACGAGCAGTACTTC	CASREDTSYEQYF